This TCR beta chain was captured in a study of OX40 agonist ivuxolimab in advanced cancers. Study-wide background: Dose-escalation patients suffered from hepatocellular carcinoma, melanoma, renal cell or head and neck cancer. From about 23 to 85 years was the age range, with a mean of around 57 years, and about 83% were male. Study-level findings and limits: Relative to CD4+ cells, CD8+ T cells on average had more expanded clones. Within 6 weeks, CD4+ and CD8+ blood T cells expanded clonally at 0.1 to 3.0 mg/kg.

Per the germline V gene, CDR1 is SGHTA and CDR2 is FQGNSA. The CDR3 extends over 16 amino acids. V trimming: 5 bases; J trimming: 1 base; junction bases outside the gene matches: 2. To note about this clone: The antigen remains undetermined.

Assay used: immunoSEQ multiplex PCR; TCRdb lists only in-frame clones, some missing. The table shows around 65,000 clones, with 88% occurring only once. This chain uses TRBV7-2 with TRBJ2-5, with TRBD2 matching over 15 bases. This specimen consisted of CD4+ or CD8+ T cells sorted from blood, obtained in a trial of the OX40 agonist ivuxolimab. This TCR derives from an adult with an advanced solid tumor such as melanoma, head and neck, liver or kidney cancer. The CDR3, as DNA: TGTGCCAGCAGCATGGGACTAGCGGGAGGCCAAGAGACCCAGTACTTC. Its translation is CASSMGLAGGQETQYF.